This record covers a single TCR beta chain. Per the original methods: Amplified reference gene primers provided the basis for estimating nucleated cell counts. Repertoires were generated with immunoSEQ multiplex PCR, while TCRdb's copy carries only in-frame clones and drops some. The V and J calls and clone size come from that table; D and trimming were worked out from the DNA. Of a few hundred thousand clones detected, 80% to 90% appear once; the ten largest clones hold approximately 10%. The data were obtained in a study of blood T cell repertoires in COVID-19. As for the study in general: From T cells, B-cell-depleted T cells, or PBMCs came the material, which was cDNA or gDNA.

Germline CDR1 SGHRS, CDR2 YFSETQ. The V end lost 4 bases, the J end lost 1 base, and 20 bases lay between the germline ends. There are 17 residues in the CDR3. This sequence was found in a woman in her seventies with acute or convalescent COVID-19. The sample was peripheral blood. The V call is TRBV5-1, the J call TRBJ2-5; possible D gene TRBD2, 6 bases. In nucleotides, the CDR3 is TGCGCCAGCAGCCCCAGCCCCAGGGCGGGATCCCAAGAGACCCAGTACTTC. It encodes CASSPSPRAGSQETQYF.